These 20 T cell receptor beta chains share one sample of origin, sequenced in a study of shared clonotypes between healthy human individuals. Libraries were prepared by immunoSEQ multiplex PCR; TCRdb keeps only in-frame clonotypes and omits some of them. The sample consists of about half a million clones, more than 65% of them appearing once. Sequencing used PBMCs. These receptors were taken from a woman aged 40 to 50 in good health. Some clones in this sample may be carry-over from other donors' samples.

The chain combines TRBV6-4 with TRBJ1-1; D unclear. The germline CDR1 and CDR2 sequences are MRHNA and SNTAGT. CDR3 size: 13 residues. V lost 4 bases to trimming and J lost 1 base, with 7 bases between them. CDR3 in amino acids: CASSADPNTEAFF. The CDR3, as DNA: TGTGCCAGCAGTGCGGACCCGAACACTGAAGCTTTCTTT.

A remark on this clone: This CDR3 is missing its conserved last phenylalanine or tryptophan, likely due to a read error. This chain joins TRBV2 and TRBJ1-1, with 9 bases fitting TRBD1. The CDR3 length is 17 residues. CDR1 and CDR2 (germline): SNHLY, FYNNEI. The DNA for the CDR3 is TGTGCCAGCAGTAAGACAGGGGGACGGGAACCAAACACTGAGGCTTTCTCT. This translates into CASSKTGGREPNTEAFS.

V gene TRBV10-2 combines with J gene TRBJ1-1, with D maybe TRBD1 (6 bases). V lost 8 bases, J lost 5 bases, and 12 bases lay in between. CDR1 and CDR2 from the germline V gene are WSHSY and SAAADI. This CDR3 is 12 amino acids long. The DNA of the CDR3 is TGCGCCAGCCAGGGGTTGGGGACTGAAGCTTTCTTT. Translated, it gives CASQGLGTEAFF.

This clone occurred once. The rearrangement links TRBV7-3 to TRBJ2-3; TRBD1 aligns across 10 bases. The CDR3 sequence is 14 residues long. Germline CDR1 is SGHTA and CDR2 is FQGTGA. V dropped 5 bases and J dropped 3; count of bases not matched to a gene: 2. The CDR3 is CASSPGQGTDTQYF. The CDR3 nucleotides read TGTGCCAGCAGCCCGGGACAGGGGACAGATACGCAGTATTTT. The entire variable domain, with the rest obtained from reference TRBV7-3 and TRBJ2-3, is as follows: GAGVSQTPSNKVTEKGKYVELRCDPISGHTALYWYRQSLGQGPEFLIYFQGTGAADDSGLPNDRFFAVRPEGSVSTLKIQRTERGDSAVYLCASSPGQGTDTQYFGPGTRLTVL.

The genes are TRBV29-1 and TRBJ1-1, with 8 positions matching TRBD1. V lost 6 bases and J lost 0; bases outside the gene matches: 6. Germline V gene lookup returns CDR1 SQVTM and CDR2 ANQGSEA. The CDR3 length is 14 residues. The CDR3 nucleotides read TGCAGCGTCCGCAAGACAGGGGTGAACACTGAAGCTTTCTTT. It codes for CSVRKTGVNTEAFF.

The V and J genes are TRBV5-1 and TRBJ2-7, with D perhaps matching TRBD1 (7 bases). This CDR3 contains 14 residues. Per the germline V gene, CDR1 is SGHRS and CDR2 is YFSETQ. Trimming cost V 5 bases and J 2 bases, with 14 bases left between them. This CDR3 reads CASSQGGSPYEQYF. The CDR3 coding sequence is TGCGCCAGCAGTCAGGGGGGCAGTCCCTACGAGCAGTACTTC. The full variable domain, in which reference TRBV5-1 and TRBJ2-7 provide the parts outside the CDR3, is KAGVTQTPRYLIKTRGQQVTLSCSPISGHRSVSWYQQTPGQGLQFLFEYFSETQRNKGNFPGRFSGRQFSNSRSEMNVSTLELGDSALYLCASSQGGSPYEQYFGPGTRLTVT.

Notes on this clone: It differs at one base from a far larger clone, so likely a read error. The same CDR3 arises from other DNA sequences in this sample as well. The V call is TRBV19, the J call TRBJ2-1; 9 bases line up with TRBD2. The CDR3 covers 16 residues. CDR1 LNHDA and CDR2 SQIVND come from the germline V gene (reference sequence). The V and J ends lost 7 bases and 6 bases, in that order; junction bases with no gene match: 13. The CDR3 is CASTTPGLAGANEQFF. Here the CDR3 DNA reads TGTGCCAGTACCACGCCGGGACTAGCTGGGGCCAATGAGCAGTTCTTC.

V gene TRBV2 combines with J gene TRBJ2-1, with TRBD1 as a possible D gene (6 bases). Germline-derived CDR1 and CDR2 are SNHLY and FYNNEI. Trimming shortened V by 2 bases and J by 5 bases, and 13 bases separated the two germline ends. The CDR3 is 15 residues long. The CDR3 DNA follows: TGTGCCAGCAGTGAAACCAGGACAGATAACAATGAGCAGTTCTTC. Encoded protein: CASSETRTDNNEQFF. Drawing the rest from reference TRBV2 and TRBJ2-1, the complete variable domain is EPEVTQTPSHQVTQMGQEVILRCVPISNHLYFYWYRQILGQKVEFLVSFYNNEISEKSEIFDDQFSVERPDGSNFTLKIRSTKLEDSAMYFCASSETRTDNNEQFFGPGTRLTVL.

The rearrangement joins TRBV30 to TRBJ2-2; either TRBD1 or TRBD2 may supply D (5 bases each). The CDR3 has 15 residues. V lost 6 bases, J lost 5 bases, and 19 bases lay in between. Germline V CDR1 and CDR2: GTSNPN, SVGIG (reference sequence). CDR3 sequence: CACQGAARGTGELFF. The CDR3 DNA reads as TGTGCCTGTCAGGGAGCGGCGCGAGGGACCGGGGAGCTGTTTTTT.

This sequence joins TRBV9 and TRBJ2-7; D is ambiguous. Between the trimmed V and J ends, which lost 0 bases and 0 bases, there was a span of 16 bases. Per germline, CDR1 SGDLS and CDR2 YYNGEE. This CDR3 has 17 residues. The CDR3 here is CASSVGPSRQYSYEQYF. Written as DNA, the CDR3 is TGTGCCAGCAGCGTAGGCCCCTCTCGGCAGTACTCCTACGAGCAGTACTTC.

The chain employs TRBV6-1 and TRBJ2-7, with D hard to call. This CDR3 region has 13 residues. Per germline, CDR1 MNHNS and CDR2 SASEGT. V shed 0 bases and J shed 12 bases, with 15 bases lying between them. The CDR3 DNA follows: TGTGCCAGCAGTGAAGCAGGGATGGTAGTTCGGTACTTC. This encodes CASSEAGMVVRYF.

The chain carries TRBV2 and TRBJ1-2; D is unresolved. Germline loops: CDR1 SNHLY, CDR2 FYNNEI. CDR3 length equals 12 residues. V shed 4 bases and J shed 5 bases, with 8 bases lying between them. CDR3 loop: CASSVMIYGYTF. The CDR3 DNA reads as TGTGCCAGCAGTGTGATGATTTATGGCTACACCTTC.

For this clone: Given a much more abundant clone one base away, this may be a read error. Other DNA sequences in the sample encode the same CDR3. The V call is TRBV7-6, the J call TRBJ2-7; maybe TRBD1 (6 bases). The V and J ends lost 5 bases and 2 bases respectively, with 16 bases between them. The CDR3 contains 15 residues. Germline CDR1 SGHVS, CDR2 FNYEAQ. The CDR3 region has the DNA TGTGCCAGCAGCCCACGAGGGGGACAAGCCTACGAGCAGTACTTC. Its translation: CASSPRGGQAYEQYF.

With regard to this clone: A far larger clone is off by one base, so a read error is likely. Other nucleotide sequences from this sample produce the same CDR3. This chain uses TRBV7-6 with TRBJ2-7; D is ambiguous. V lost 4 bases and J lost 9, with 16 bases in between. The germline V gene has CDR1 SGHVS and CDR2 FNYEAQ. The CDR3 sequence is 13 residues long. The CDR3 region has the DNA TGTGCCAGCAGCTCTCTGTGGAGTTCTGTGCAGTACTTC. Amino acid sequence: CASSSLWSSVQYF.

This clone came up a few times. The chain joins TRBV6-6 to TRBJ1-1; a possible D gene is TRBD1 (6 bases). CDR1 and CDR2 (germline): MNHNY, SVGAGI (reference sequence). Trimming shortened V by 10 bases and J by 2 bases, and 23 bases separated the two germline ends. This CDR3 contains 16 residues. The CDR3 here is CAISRGALSYNTEAFF. In nucleotides, the CDR3 is TGTGCCATCTCACGGGGGGCCCTCTCGTACAACACTGAAGCTTTCTTT.

In this sample, this clone turned up many times. The chain recombines TRBV7-6 with TRBJ2-1, with TRBD2 matching over 13 bases. From germline, CDR1 is SGHVS and CDR2 FNYEAQ. This CDR3 is built from 15 residues. After removal of 4 bases from V and 7 bases from J, the junction contained 4 bases not matched to a gene. The CDR3 is CASSSLAGGPNEQFF. The DNA of the CDR3 is TGTGCCAGCAGCTCACTAGCGGGAGGGCCGAATGAGCAGTTCTTC.

The chain couples TRBV19 to TRBJ2-7; D is undetermined. Trimming stripped 5 bases from V and 2 bases from J, with 13 bases between. CDR3 length: 14 residues. Germline assignment: CDR1 LNHDA and CDR2 SQIVND (reference sequence). The CDR3 reads CASSPGLNPYEQYF. The CDR3 DNA reads TGTGCCAGTAGTCCGGGTCTGAACCCCTACGAGCAGTACTTC.

This clone was counted between two and nine times. This likely stems from a read error, as it lies one base from a far larger clone. Other DNA sequences from this sample encode an identical CDR3 as well. V and J are TRBV29-1 and TRBJ1-1; TRBD1 is a possible D gene (5 bases). Germline V lookup: CDR1 SQVTM, CDR2 ANQGSEA. This CDR3 contains 14 residues. V was clipped by 4 bases and J by 2 bases, with 14 bases between them. In nucleotides, the CDR3 is TGCAGCGTTGCCTCCGGGGCGTCTAACACTGAAGCTTTCTTT. It yields the protein CSVASGASNTEAFF.

CDR3 nucleotide sequence: TGTGCCAGCTCCGAGCAGGGACAGGCCTACGAGCAGTACTTC. Translated: CASSEQGQAYEQYF. The chain links TRBV6-1 to TRBJ2-7; 8 bases are a match to TRBD1. Germline trimming cut 8 bases from V and 2 bases from J; bases unmatched to any gene: 8. Germline V gene sequence: CDR1 MNHNS, CDR2 SASEGT. The CDR3 covers 14 residues.

This sequence joins TRBV7-2 and TRBJ2-6, with a possible D match to TRBD1 (6 bases). Germline-derived CDR1 and CDR2 are SGHTA and FQGNSA. V was pared by 3 bases and J by 0 bases, with 9 bases between. There are 16 residues in the CDR3. The DNA of the CDR3 is TGTGCCAGCAGCTTGCAGGGGTTCTCTGGGGCCAACGTCCTGACTTTC. This codes for CASSLQGFSGANVLTF.